This TCR beta chain was captured by sequencing in a study of cytomegalovirus exposure and HLA in healthy donors. PCR involved 60 Vbeta and 13 Jbeta primers. TCRdb's copy holds only in-frame clones and misses some; the assay was immunoSEQ multiplex PCR. The table lists some 90,000 clones, roughly 85% of them singletons. This clone was seen just once. The CDR3 totals 14 residues. Trimming took 10 bases from V and 0 from J, leaving 16 bases between them. CDR1 is MDHEN and CDR2 is SYDVKM in the germline V gene. The clonotype was recovered from a female donor in good health and CMV-seronegative. Sequencing was carried out using PBMCs. This rearrangement joins TRBV28 to TRBJ2-7; tentatively, D is TRBD1 (7 bases). The CDR3 DNA sequence: TGTGCCACCAGGGGGGCTAGGAGCTCCTACGAGCAGTACTTC. Amino acids: CATRGARSSYEQYF.